This T cell receptor (beta chain) was profiled in a study of CD8 T cells in ankylosing spondylitis. Details on this clonotype: Antigen: not known. A junction boundary mismatches the germline segment, possibly from a read error.

The TCR beta libraries were generated through quantitative 5'-RACE incorporating molecular barcodes. TCRdb fed the 5' RACE reads into MiXCR, producing one record per CDR3 protein. The data contain almost 250,000 distinct CDR3 sequences, 30% to 40% of them seen just once; the ten biggest clones take up roughly 4.2%. Study results and caveats: A TCR beta motif of under 10 highly homologous variants seemed to mark ankylosing spondylitis blood. Earlier authors reported some of these motif variants in reactive arthritis synovial fluid and blood. Reported data indicate significant enrichment of disease-linked clones within matched ankylosing spondylitis synovial fluid.

CDR3 length equals 16 residues. Sequences were obtained from blood, either unsorted or a sorted T cell fraction (not recorded which). The chain has TRBV12-3 or TRBV12-4 and TRBJ1-2, with 10 bases matching TRBD1. This TCR was sampled from a male donor with ankylosing spondylitis or in good health (not recorded which). CDR3 coding DNA: TGTACCAGCAGACTGGGGGACAGGGGCCGGAACTATGGCTACACCTTC. This encodes CTSRLGDRGRNYGYTF.